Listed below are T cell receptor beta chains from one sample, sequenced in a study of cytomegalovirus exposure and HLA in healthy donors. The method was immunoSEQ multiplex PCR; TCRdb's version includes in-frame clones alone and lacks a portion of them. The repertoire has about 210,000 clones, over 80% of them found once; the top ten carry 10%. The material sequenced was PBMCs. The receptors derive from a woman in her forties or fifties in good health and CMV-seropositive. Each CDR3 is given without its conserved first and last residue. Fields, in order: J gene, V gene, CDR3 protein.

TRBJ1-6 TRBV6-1 ASSEMGRVGSPLH
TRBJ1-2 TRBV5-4 ASSLVGQGVRNGYT
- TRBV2 ASSATGTPTYEQY
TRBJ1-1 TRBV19 ASRYLFEAF
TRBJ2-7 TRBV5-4 ASSTDRLGGYEQY
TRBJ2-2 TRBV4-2 ASSQKRGVINTGELF
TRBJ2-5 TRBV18 ASSPPSSDLATQY
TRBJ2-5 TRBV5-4 ASSHPDRGETQY
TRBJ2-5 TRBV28 ASSPPFLATQY
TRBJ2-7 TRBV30 AWAGTGGYEQY
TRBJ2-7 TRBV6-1 ASSEAPGEGYEQY
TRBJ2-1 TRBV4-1 ASSQDGGTPAYNEQF
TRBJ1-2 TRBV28 ASSDQGGGYYGYT
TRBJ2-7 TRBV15 ATSRDLNGETY
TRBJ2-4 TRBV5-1 ASSGERGGNIQY
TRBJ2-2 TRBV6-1 ASYKTGHTGELF
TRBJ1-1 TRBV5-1 ASHTTGVNTEAF
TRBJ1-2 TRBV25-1 ASSEAGSSVYT
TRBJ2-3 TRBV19 ASSIPPGTGRTDTQY
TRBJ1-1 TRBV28 ASSNDRITEAF
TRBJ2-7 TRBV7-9 ASSLNPGGNYEQY
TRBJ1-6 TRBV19 ASRRDRGYSPLH
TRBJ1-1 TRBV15 ATSRTGGQGWTF
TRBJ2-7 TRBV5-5 ASSPAGTGADEQY
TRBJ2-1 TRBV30 AWAGFREQF
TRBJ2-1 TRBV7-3 ASSLSANNEQF
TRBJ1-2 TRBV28 ASSVTTGTGAYGYT
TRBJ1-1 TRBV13 ASSLGTAGGEAF
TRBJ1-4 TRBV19 ASSAGTGGNEKLF
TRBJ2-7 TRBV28 ASSTTGTGFSYEQY
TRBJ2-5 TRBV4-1 ASSQLPDQETQY
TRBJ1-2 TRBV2 ASSEYDRAVGYT
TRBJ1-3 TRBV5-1 ASSLSPGEGTIY
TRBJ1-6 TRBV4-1 ASSSERDSPLH
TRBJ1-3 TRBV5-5 ASSSTDPSGNTIY
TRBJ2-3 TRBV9 ASSGGGTPDTQY
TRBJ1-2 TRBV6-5 ASSQHRGWNYGYT
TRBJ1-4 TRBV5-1 ASSLTVTNEKLF
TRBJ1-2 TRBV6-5 ASTGTSGWYGYT
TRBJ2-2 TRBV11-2 ASSRTGYTGELF
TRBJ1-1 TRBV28 ASSLPKRYRGRDTEAF
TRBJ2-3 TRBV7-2 ASSPSRGGTNTQY
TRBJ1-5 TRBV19 ARRTVEGNQPQH
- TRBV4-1 ASSPRLAVSSSYEQY
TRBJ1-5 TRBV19 ASLPRGDSNQPQH
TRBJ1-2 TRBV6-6 ASSPSGDYGYT
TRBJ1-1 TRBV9 ASSVARTGTEAF
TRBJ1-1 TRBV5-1 ASSEATGGNTEAF
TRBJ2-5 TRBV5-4 ASSPNAGQETQY
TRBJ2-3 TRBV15 ATSRGGTSTDTQY